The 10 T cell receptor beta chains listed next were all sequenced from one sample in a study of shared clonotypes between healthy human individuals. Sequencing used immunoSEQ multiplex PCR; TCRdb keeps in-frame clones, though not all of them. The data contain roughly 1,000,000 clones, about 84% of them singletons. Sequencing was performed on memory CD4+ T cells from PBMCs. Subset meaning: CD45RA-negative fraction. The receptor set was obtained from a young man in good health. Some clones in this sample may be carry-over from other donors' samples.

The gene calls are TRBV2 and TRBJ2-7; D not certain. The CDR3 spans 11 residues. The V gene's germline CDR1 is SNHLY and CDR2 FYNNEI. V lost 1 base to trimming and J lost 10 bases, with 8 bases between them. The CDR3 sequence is CASSEGGAQYF. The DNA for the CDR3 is TGTGCCAGCAGTGAAGGCGGCGCCCAGTACTTC.

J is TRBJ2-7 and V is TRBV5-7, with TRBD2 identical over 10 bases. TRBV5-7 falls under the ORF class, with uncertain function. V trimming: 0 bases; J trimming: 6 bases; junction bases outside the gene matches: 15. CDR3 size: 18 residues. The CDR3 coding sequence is TGTGCCAGCAGCTTGGCGGGGCCTAGCGGGAGTGGCTTGGCCGAGCAGTACTTC. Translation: CASSLAGPSGSGLAEQYF.

For the CDR3, the DNA is TGCGCCAGCAGCTTGTTAGCTAGCGGGAGTTCTAGCACAGATACGCAGTATTTT. It is translated as CASSLLASGSSSTDTQYF. The chain is built from TRBV5-1 and TRBJ2-3; 10 bases are shared with TRBD2. Losses at the gene ends were 1 base for V and 0 bases for J; bases not matched to a gene: 8. Germline values: CDR1 SGHRS, CDR2 YFSETQ. The CDR3 is 18 amino acids.

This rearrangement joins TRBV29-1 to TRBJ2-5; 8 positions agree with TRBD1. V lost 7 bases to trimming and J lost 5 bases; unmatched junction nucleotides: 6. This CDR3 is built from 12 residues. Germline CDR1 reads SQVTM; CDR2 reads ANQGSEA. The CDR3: CSADRVGETQYF. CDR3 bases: TGCAGCGCGGACAGGGTTGGGGAGACCCAGTACTTC.

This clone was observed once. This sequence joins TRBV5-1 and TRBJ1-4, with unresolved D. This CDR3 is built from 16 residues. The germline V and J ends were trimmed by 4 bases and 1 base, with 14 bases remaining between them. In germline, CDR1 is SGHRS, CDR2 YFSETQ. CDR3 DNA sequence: TGCGCCAGCAGCCCGGCCGCCGTGGGAACTAATGAAAAACTGTTTTTT. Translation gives CASSPAAVGTNEKLFF.

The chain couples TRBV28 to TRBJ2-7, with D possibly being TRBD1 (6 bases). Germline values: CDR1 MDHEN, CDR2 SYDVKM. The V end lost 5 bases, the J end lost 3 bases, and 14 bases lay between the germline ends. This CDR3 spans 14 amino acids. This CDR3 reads CASSMPGQDYEQYF. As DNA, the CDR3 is TGTGCCAGCAGTATGCCGGGACAAGACTACGAGCAGTACTTC.

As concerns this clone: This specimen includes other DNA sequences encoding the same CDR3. The CDR3 DNA reads as TGTGCCAGCAGTTTACCAGGGTCGGGAAACACCATATATTTT. Translation gives CASSLPGSGNTIYF. This chain joins TRBV28 and TRBJ1-3; D is possibly TRBD1 (5 bases). The CDR3 is 14 residues long. Germline CDR1 is MDHEN and CDR2 is SYDVKM. V gave up 2 bases and J gave up 4 bases, with 9 bases separating them.

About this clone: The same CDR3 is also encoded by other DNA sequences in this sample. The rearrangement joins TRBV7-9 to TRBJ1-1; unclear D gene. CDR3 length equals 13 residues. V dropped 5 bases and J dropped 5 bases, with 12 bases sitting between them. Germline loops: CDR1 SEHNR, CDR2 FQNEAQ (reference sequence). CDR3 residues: CASSPTGRTEAFF. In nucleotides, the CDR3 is TGTGCCAGCAGCCCTACTGGGAGGACTGAAGCTTTCTTT.

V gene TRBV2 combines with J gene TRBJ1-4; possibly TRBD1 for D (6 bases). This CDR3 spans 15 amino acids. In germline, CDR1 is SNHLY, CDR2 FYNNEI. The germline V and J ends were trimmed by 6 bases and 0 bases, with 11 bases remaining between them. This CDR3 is CASRIQGPTNEKLFF. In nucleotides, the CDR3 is TGTGCCAGCAGGATACAGGGTCCAACTAATGAAAAACTGTTTTTT.

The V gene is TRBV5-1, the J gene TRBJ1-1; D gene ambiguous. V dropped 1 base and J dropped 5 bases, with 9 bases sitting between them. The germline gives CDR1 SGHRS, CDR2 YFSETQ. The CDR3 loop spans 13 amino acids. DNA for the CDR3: TGCGCCAGCAGCTTGTCGTCCTTGACTGAAGCTTTCTTT. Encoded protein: CASSLSSLTEAFF.